The 24 T cell receptor beta chains in this list originate from one sample, sequenced in a study of blood T cell repertoires in COVID-19. TCRdb's copy holds only in-frame clones and misses some; the assay was immunoSEQ multiplex PCR. The repertoire holds under 140,000 clones, with about 80% as singletons. The material sequenced was peripheral blood. The origin of the receptors is a woman older than 75 with active or convalescent COVID-19.

The J gene is TRBJ1-2, the V gene TRBV28; D remains unclear. The CDR3 has 12 residues. Germline loops: CDR1 MDHEN, CDR2 SYDVKM. V dropped 8 bases and J dropped 4 bases, with 11 bases sitting between them. CDR3 protein: CASGPRIYGYTF. CDR3 DNA: TGTGCCAGCGGCCCCAGGATCTATGGCTACACCTTC.

This chain connects TRBV18 to TRBJ2-3, with TRBD2 as a possible D gene (6 bases). The V gene's germline CDR1 is KGHSH and CDR2 LQKENI. V lost 0 bases and J 2 bases, leaving 15 bases between the germline ends. The CDR3 sequence is 17 residues long. The CDR3 nucleotides read TGTGCCAGCTCACCACCGGGGAGGATCGTGTCCACAGATACGCAGTATTTT. It codes for CASSPPGRIVSTDTQYF.

The genes are TRBV7-2 and TRBJ1-2; TRBD1 aligns across 8 bases. After removal of 6 bases from V and 6 bases from J, the junction contained 6 bases not matched to a gene. CDR3 length equals 13 residues. Per the germline V gene, CDR1 is SGHTA and CDR2 is FQGNSA. The CDR3 DNA follows: TGTGCCAGCAGTCCCGACAGGGGTGATGGCTACACCTTC. Amino acid sequence: CASSPDRGDGYTF.

This clone was seen at least ten times. The chain uses TRBV5-6 and TRBJ2-1; D ambiguous. V lost 2 bases and J 8 bases, leaving 8 bases between the germline ends. The CDR3 extends over 12 amino acids. Germline assignment: CDR1 SGHDT and CDR2 YYEEEE. The CDR3 nucleotides read TGTGCCAGCAGCTTTACAGACGATGAGCAGTTCTTC. As protein: CASSFTDDEQFF.

The chain uses TRBV11-2 and TRBJ2-7; D unresolved. CDR1 SGHAT and CDR2 FQNNGV come from the germline V gene. This CDR3 is 15 amino acids long. The ends were cut back, 2 bases at V and 2 bases at J, with 13 bases in the middle. This chain's CDR3 is CASSLYAENPYEQYF. The CDR3 DNA reads TGTGCCAGCAGCTTATACGCGGAAAACCCCTACGAGCAGTACTTC.

The table lists this clone with a few counts. The gene calls are TRBV7-8 and TRBJ2-7; TRBD1 is a possible D gene (6 bases). CDR1 is SGHVS and CDR2 is FQNEAQ in the germline V gene. V was cut by 0 bases and J by 0 bases, with 9 bases left in between. There are 15 residues in the CDR3. The CDR3 sequence is CASSLAPGASYEQYF. For the CDR3, the DNA is TGTGCCAGCAGCTTAGCGCCAGGGGCCTCCTACGAGCAGTACTTC.

The chain links TRBV10-3 to TRBJ2-5, with D maybe TRBD2 (6 bases). Germline assignment: CDR1 ENHRY and CDR2 SYGVKD. The CDR3 loop spans 13 amino acids. V was trimmed by 4 bases and J by 2 bases, leaving 8 bases between them. The DNA for the CDR3 is TGTGCCATCAGTGGCGGGGCACAAGAGACCCAGTACTTC. It yields the protein CAISGGAQETQYF.

This chain links TRBV13 with TRBJ2-3; a weak D match, TRBD2 (5 bases). The germline V and J ends were trimmed by 3 bases and 2 bases, with 24 bases remaining between them. The germline V gene encodes CDR1 PRHDT and CDR2 FYEKMQ (reference sequence). This CDR3 has 19 amino acids. CDR3 in amino acids: CASSLITPGGPRITDTQYF. The CDR3 region has the DNA TGTGCCAGCAGCTTGATTACGCCCGGCGGGCCAAGAATCACAGATACGCAGTATTTT.

This chain uses TRBV10-3 with TRBJ2-7; 9 bases are a match to TRBD1. The V gene's germline CDR1 is ENHRY and CDR2 SYGVKD. Losses at the gene ends were 7 bases for V and 2 bases for J; bases not matched to a gene: 6. This CDR3 is built from 14 residues. DNA of the CDR3: TGTGCCATCACCCGACAGGGGGAACCCTACGAGCAGTACTTC. Translation: CAITRQGEPYEQYF.

This clone has a handful of counts. The genes are TRBV4-2 and TRBJ1-2; unclear D gene. Germline V gene data show CDR1 as LGHNA and CDR2 as YNFKEQ. V was shortened by 2 bases and J by 5 bases, with 12 bases between the two germline ends. This CDR3 has 14 residues. The CDR3 nucleotides read TGTGCCAGCAGCCAATCCCAAGCGGAATATGGCTACACCTTC. Translating it yields CASSQSQAEYGYTF.

This clone was seen more than once but under ten times. The rearrangement uses TRBV15 and TRBJ1-6, with D hard to call. The CDR3 is 15 residues long. Trimming left V 0 bases short and J 7 bases short, with 10 bases between. CDR1 is LNHNV, CDR2 YYDKDF, per germline (reference sequence). The CDR3 region is CATSRDHPVNSPLHF. Written as DNA, the CDR3 is TGTGCCACCAGCAGAGATCACCCAGTCAATTCACCCCTCCACTTT.

Regarding this clone: Germline and junction disagree at one end, which may indicate a read error. The V and J genes are TRBV11-2 and TRBJ2-3; no clear D gene. This CDR3 comprises 13 residues. Per the germline V gene, CDR1 is SGHAT and CDR2 is FQNNGV. In DNA, the CDR3 is TGTGCCAGCAGCCTCACCGCTCGAGATGCGCAGTATTTT. Its protein product is CASSLTARDAQYF.

The chain combines TRBV2 with TRBJ1-1; TRBD1 might be the D (6 bases). The CDR3 covers 15 residues. Looked up from germline, CDR1 is SNHLY and CDR2 is FYNNEI. The V end lost 6 bases, the J end lost 2 bases, and 16 bases lay between the germline ends. CDR3 sequence reads: CASSGDTAKNTEAFF. CDR3 nucleotides: TGTGCCAGCAGCGGGGACACTGCAAAAAACACTGAAGCTTTCTTT.

The rearrangement links TRBV3-1 (or the pseudogene TRBV3-2) to TRBJ2-5, with TRBD1 as a possible D gene (6 bases). From germline, CDR1 is LGHDT and CDR2 YNNKEL (reference sequence). This CDR3 region has 13 residues. Trimming left V 5 bases short and J 5 bases short, with 12 bases between. CDR3 in DNA: TGTGCCAGCAGCACCCAGGGGCGGGAGACCCAGTACTTC. Its translation: CASSTQGRETQYF.

This clone has just one count. This sequence joins TRBV5-1 and TRBJ2-7; 9 bases line up with TRBD2. The CDR3 is 15 amino acids. Per germline, CDR1 SGHRS and CDR2 YFSETQ. Trimming removed 8 bases from V and 2 bases from J; junction bases left unmatched: 11. For the CDR3, the DNA is TGCGCCAGTTCGAGCGGGAGGCCCAACCCCTACGAGCAGTACTTC. This encodes CASSSGRPNPYEQYF.

This chain uses TRBV19 with TRBJ2-2, with 8 bases that match TRBD2. CDR3 length equals 14 residues. Per the germline V gene, CDR1 is LNHDA and CDR2 is SQIVND (reference sequence). J lost 4 bases, V lost 6 bases, and 4 bases had no gene match. The DNA for the CDR3 is TGTGCCAGTAGAGCGACTAGCGTCACCGGGGAGCTGTTTTTT. It codes for CASRATSVTGELFF.

A few counts support this clone. The chain couples TRBV18 to TRBJ2-1; 9 nucleotides agree with TRBD2. From germline, CDR1 is KGHSH and CDR2 LQKENI. Germline trimming cut 2 bases from V and 10 bases from J; bases unmatched to any gene: 6. This CDR3 is 14 amino acids long. CDR3 sequence: CASSPFQREDEQFF. DNA of the CDR3: TGTGCCAGCTCACCATTTCAGCGGGAGGACGAGCAGTTCTTC. The full variable domain, in which reference TRBV18 and TRBJ2-1 provide the parts outside the CDR3, is NAGVMQNPRHLVRRRGQEARLRCSPMKGHSHVYWYRQLPEEGLKFMVYLQKENIIDESGMPKERFSAEFPKEGPSILRIQQVVRGDSAAYFCASSPFQREDEQFFGPGTRLTVL.

The rearrangement uses TRBV28 and TRBJ1-2; the D gene is possibly TRBD1 (5 bases). Germline V gives CDR1 MDHEN, CDR2 SYDVKM. Trimming stripped 7 bases from V and 5 bases from J, with 20 bases between. The CDR3 runs 15 residues. CDR3 sequence: CASTSIGVGAYGYTF. The CDR3 nucleotides read TGTGCCAGCACCAGCATAGGGGTTGGGGCGTATGGCTACACCTTC.

DNA for the CDR3: TGTGCCAGCTCACCATTTGTCCTAGCGGGAGAAAATGAGCAGTTCTTC. It yields the protein CASSPFVLAGENEQFF. The rearrangement joins TRBV18 to TRBJ2-1; 10 nucleotides agree with TRBD2. Trimming at V came to 2 bases and at J to 7 bases, leaving 8 bases not matched to a gene. The CDR3 length is 16 residues. Germline values: CDR1 KGHSH, CDR2 LQKENI.

CDR3 loop: CATRDRGTEAFF. CDR3 bases: TGTGCCACCAGGGACAGGGGGACTGAAGCTTTCTTT. The rearrangement links TRBV2 to TRBJ1-1; TRBD1 matches 11 bases. CDR3 size: 12 residues. Germline V CDR1 and CDR2: SNHLY, FYNNEI. V was pared by 10 bases and J by 5 bases, with 3 bases of the junction left unmatched. The entire variable domain, with the rest obtained from reference TRBV2 and TRBJ1-1, is as follows: EPEVTQTPSHQVTQMGQEVILRCVPISNHLYFYWYRQILGQKVEFLVSFYNNEISEKSEIFDDQFSVERPDGSNFTLKIRSTKLEDSAMYFCATRDRGTEAFFGQGTRLTVV.

This rearrangement joins TRBV5-1 to TRBJ2-5, with D maybe TRBD1 (6 bases). Trimming stripped 1 base from V and 3 bases from J, with 13 bases between. The V gene's germline CDR1 is SGHRS and CDR2 YFSETQ. This CDR3 comprises 15 residues. The CDR3 loop is CASSLIPGVKETQYF. The CDR3 region has the DNA TGCGCCAGCAGCTTGATCCCAGGGGTGAAAGAGACCCAGTACTTC.

This clone was counted only a few times. The chain combines TRBV6-6 with TRBJ1-2; 10 nucleotides line up with TRBD1. The V gene end was trimmed by 6 bases and the J gene end by 7 bases; junction bases not matched to a gene: 11. CDR3 length: 15 residues. CDR1 is MNHNY, CDR2 SVGAGI, per germline (reference sequence). The CDR3 sequence: CASSPGDRGLGGYTF. DNA of the CDR3: TGTGCCAGCAGCCCGGGAGACAGGGGGCTGGGTGGCTACACCTTC.

The chain combines TRBV20-1 with TRBJ2-7; the match to TRBD2 covers 7 bases. Losses at the gene ends were 3 bases for V and 6 bases for J; bases not matched to a gene: 8. In germline, CDR1 is DFQATT, CDR2 SNEGSKA (reference sequence). There are 13 residues in the CDR3. The CDR3 is CSASEGGMSEQYF. The CDR3 coding sequence is TGCAGTGCTAGTGAGGGAGGGATGTCCGAGCAGTACTTC.

V usage is TRBV11-2 and J usage is TRBJ2-1; D remains unclear. Trimming cost V 1 base and J 4 bases, with 14 bases left between them. CDR3 length: 16 residues. CDR1 is SGHAT and CDR2 is FQNNGV in the germline V gene. CDR3 sequence reads: CASSLGFGQVYNEQFF. In DNA form, the CDR3 reads TGTGCCAGCAGCTTAGGTTTCGGTCAGGTTTACAATGAGCAGTTCTTC.